Included here is one TCR beta chain sequence, with context. This sample stems from a study of T cells in tuberculosis. The CDR3 is made up of 17 amino acids. CDR1 and CDR2 (germline): SSHAT, FNYEAQ (reference sequence). V was clipped by 5 bases and J by 7 bases; unmatched bases: 15. Data came from immunoSEQ multiplex PCR; TCRdb stores just in-frame clones and leaves some out. This table has over 40,000 clones, 90% to 95% appearing once. V is TRBV7-7 and J is TRBJ2-1, with 9 bases aligning to TRBD2. Sequenced: PBMCs. The receptor's source is a donor aged 10-29 years with latent tuberculosis or without tuberculosis infection. The CDR3 DNA sequence: TGTGCCAGCAGCCAATACCCCCTACTAGCGGGTGGAAATGAGCAGTTCTTC. This translates into CASSQYPLLAGGNEQFF.